This is a list of T cell receptor beta chains from one sample in a study of CD8+CD57+ T cells in acquired aplastic anemia. A single record per CDR3 protein comes from TCRdb applying MiXCR to the reads. The data show roughly 260,000 distinct CDR3 sequences, roughly half seen once. The material sequenced was sorted CD4+, CD8+, or CD8+CD57+ T cells (not recorded which) from PBMCs. These receptor sequences come from a human donor with aplastic anemia. Each CDR3 is given with its conserved first and last residue. D genes are given only for firm matches. Where a row states a size, it is once, few, many or the class of an expanded clone; other rows omit it.

size	J	D	V	DNA	CDR3
once	TRBJ2-7	TRBD2	TRBV15	TGTGCCACCAGCAGAGGGCGGACTAGCGGTACCTACGAGCAGTACTTC	CATSRGRTSGTYEQYF
NA	TRBJ2-1	TRBD2	TRBV10-3	TGTGCCATCAGTGAGTCTTCTAGCGGGGACGCTGAGCAGTTCTTC	CAISESSSGDAEQFF
NA	TRBJ2-3	NA	TRBV11-1	TGTGCCAGCAGCTACAAACTGAGCACAGATACGCAGTATTTT	CASSYKLSTDTQYF
many	TRBJ2-7	NA	TRBV15	TGTGCCACCAGCAGAGAGGGAGGTGAAGAGCAGTACTTC	CATSREGGEEQYF
many	TRBJ2-7	NA	TRBV12-3/TRBV12-4	TGTGCCAGCAGTTTCGCCCGGGACTACGAGCAGTACTTC	CASSFARDYEQYF
many	TRBJ2-3	TRBD2	TRBV7-9	TGTGCCAGCAGCTTAGATGGGGGGAGGGGCACAGATACGCAGTATTTT	CASSLDGGRGTDTQYF
NA	TRBJ1-3	NA	TRBV7-9	TGTGCCAGCAGCCAAGTGTTGGGGGGGGGAAACACCATATATTTT	CASSQVLGGGNTIYF
few	TRBJ2-1	TRBD1	TRBV27	TGTGCCAGCAGTTTGAGGACAGGGGGGAATGAGCAGTTCTTC	CASSLRTGGNEQFF
NA	TRBJ2-7	NA	TRBV6-5	TGTGCCAGCAGTTCCACGACCAGGGATTTT	CASSSTTRDF
NA	TRBJ2-2	NA	TRBV25-1	TGTGCCAGCAGTGAATCGGGGGAGGCCGGGGAGCTGTTTTTT	CASSESGEAGELFF
many	TRBJ2-3	TRBD2	TRBV20-1	TGCAGTGCTAGATTACTAGCGTCGAACACAGATACGCAGTATTTT	CSARLLASNTDTQYF
many	TRBJ1-4	TRBD1	TRBV14	TGTGCCAGCAGCCACGACAGGGCCTTCCATGAAAAACTGTTTTTT	CASSHDRAFHEKLFF
many	TRBJ1-3	NA	TRBV9	TGTGCCAGCAGCCCCCGCGGGGCGATCTCTGGAAACACCATATATTTT	CASSPRGAISGNTIYF
few	TRBJ1-1	NA	TRBV27	TGTGCCAGCAGTGTCAGGGGTGGGCACACTGAAGCTTTCTTT	CASSVRGGHTEAFF
many	TRBJ1-6	NA	TRBV5-8	TGTGCCAGCAGGACGCAGGGGTCACCCCTCCACTTT	CASRTQGSPLHF
NA	TRBJ1-5	TRBD1	TRBV7-9	TGTGCCAGCAGCCTTCAGGGGGCGCTAGGTCAGCCCCAGCATTTT	CASSLQGALGQPQHF
NA	TRBJ2-7	NA	TRBV5-1	TGCGCCAGCAGCTTGGAGTCAGATATCTACGACCAGTACTTC	CASSLESDIYDQYF
NA	TRBJ2-1	NA	TRBV20-1	TGCAGTGCTAGGGGCAGGGGATGGGAATACAATGAGCAGTTCTTC	CSARGRGWEYNEQFF
NA	TRBJ2-5	NA	TRBV24-1	TGTGCCACCAGTGATTTGGGCATCGGGGGCCAAGAGACCCAGTACTTC	CATSDLGIGGQETQYF
NA	TRBJ2-7	NA	TRBV2	TGTGCCAGCTGCTCGACGGAGCGCTACGAGCGGTACTTC	CASCSTERYERYF
NA	TRBJ1-2	NA	TRBV9	TGTGCCAGCAGCGTCGGCAGATCGGAAGGCTACACCTTC	CASSVGRSEGYTF
NA	TRBJ2-5	TRBD2	TRBV20-1	TGCAGTGCTACTAGCGGAGGCCAAGAGACCCAGTACTTC	CSATSGGQETQYF
many	TRBJ1-4	NA	TRBV3-1	TGTGCCAGCAGCCAAGATGTGACCCAGCAGGAAAAACTGTTTTTT	CASSQDVTQQEKLFF
many	TRBJ1-5	NA	TRBV9	TGTGCCAGCAGCGTAGGAGATGGCCCTAATCAGCCCCAGCATTTT	CASSVGDGPNQPQHF
NA	TRBJ1-6	TRBD1	TRBV13	TGTGCCAGCAGCCCCCGCAGGGACAGGGGGCTTTCACCCCTCCACTTT	CASSPRRDRGLSPLHF
few	TRBJ2-1	NA	TRBV29-1	TGCAGCGTTGAAACCGTAAATGAGCAGTTCTTC	CSVETVNEQFF
NA	TRBJ1-1	NA	TRBV30	TGTGCCTGGAGTGTTAGCCTCGGACATACGAACACTGAAGCTTTCTTT	CAWSVSLGHTNTEAFF
few	TRBJ2-7	NA	TRBV10-1	TGCGCCACAAAGGGTTCGGGGCCCACGGATTCCTACGAGCAGTACTTC	CATKGSGPTDSYEQYF
many	TRBJ1-6	TRBD1	TRBV27	TGTGCCAGCAGTCTGGACAGGGGAGGATCACCCCTCCACTTT	CASSLDRGGSPLHF
few	TRBJ2-7	TRBD2	TRBV30	TGTGCCTGGAACAGAGGACTAGCGGGGGGCCATACCTACGAGCAGTACTTC	CAWNRGLAGGHTYEQYF
few	TRBJ2-3	NA	TRBV18	TGTGCCAGCTCACCAAGGAGGTCTAGCACAGATACGCAGTATTTT	CASSPRRSSTDTQYF
NA	TRBJ1-2	TRBD1	TRBV6-5	TGTGCCAGCAGCCCGACAGGGGCAAACTATGGCTACACCTTC	CASSPTGANYGYTF
NA	TRBJ2-1	TRBD1	TRBV11-2	TGTGCCAGCAGCACACAGGGGGCCCTCTCCTACAATGAGCAGTTCTTC	CASSTQGALSYNEQFF
NA	TRBJ2-5	TRBD2	TRBV6-4	TGTGCCAGCAGTGGGACTAGCGAACAAGAGACCCAGTACTTC	CASSGTSEQETQYF
many	TRBJ2-5	NA	TRBV6-4	TGTGCCAGCAGTGAAGTCAGGGCCGAGACCCAGTACTTC	CASSEVRAETQYF
NA	TRBJ2-1	NA	TRBV6-5	TGTGCCAGCAGTGCCACCGGGGACGGCAATGAACAGTTCTTC	CASSATGDGNEQFF
many	TRBJ2-7	NA	TRBV6-1	TGTGCCATACAGGGCGAGTATTCCTACGAGCAGTACTTC	CAIQGEYSYEQYF
NA	TRBJ2-7	TRBD1	TRBV25-1	TGTGCCAGTAGTTTACCCTCCCCGGGACAGGGGGCTAACTACGAGCAGTACTTC	CASSLPSPGQGANYEQYF
NA	TRBJ2-5	NA	TRBV7-2	TGTGCCAGCAGCGGAGGGAGGGGGGCCCAGTACTTC	CASSGGRGAQYF
NA	TRBJ2-1	NA	TRBV7-8	TGTGCCAGCAGCTTAGGCAGGGCTATTGAGCAGTTCTTC	CASSLGRAIEQFF
once	TRBJ1-5	NA	TRBV10-3	TGTGCCATCAGCGAAGACGAAGCCGGTCAGCCCCAGCATTTT	CAISEDEAGQPQHF
NA	TRBJ1-2	NA	TRBV5-1	TGCGCCAGCAGCCAACCGGGTTGGGGGAACGGCTACACCTTC	CASSQPGWGNGYTF
NA	TRBJ2-7	NA	TRBV10-1	TGTGCCAGCCACACCGTAGGACAGAACTACGAGCAGCACTTC	CASHTVGQNYEQHF
NA	TRBJ1-6	NA	TRBV7-9	TGTGCCAGCAGCTTATCGAAGCGGGGGGGGGCCGCTTCACCCCTCCACTTT	CASSLSKRGGAASPLHF
once	TRBJ1-1	NA	TRBV24-1	TGTGCCACCAGTGATTTGACAGGTAGAACTTTCTTT	CATSDLTGRTFF
NA	TRBJ2-7	TRBD2	TRBV20-1	TGCAGTGCTAGAGACCCCTCGACTAGCGGGAGAAAGGGATACGAGCAGTACTTC	CSARDPSTSGRKGYEQYF
few	TRBJ2-2	NA	TRBV6-1	TGTGCCAGCAGTGAAATTGCATCCTCGAACACCGGGGAGCTGTTTTTT	CASSEIASSNTGELFF
NA	TRBJ2-7	TRBD2	TRBV15	TGTGCCACCAGCAGCGTTGGGACTAGCGCCTACGAGCAGTACTTC	CATSSVGTSAYEQYF
many	TRBJ1-5	TRBD1	TRBV24-1	TGTGCCACCAGTGAAACAGGGGACTTTGGGCCCCAGCATTTT	CATSETGDFGPQHF
once	TRBJ1-3	NA	TRBV20-1	TGCAGTGCGCCCTGGAACTCTGGAAACACCATATATTTT	CSAPWNSGNTIYF
many	TRBJ2-3	NA	TRBV5-8	TGTGCCAGCGGCCTCCGAGGGGGGGACGCAGATACGCAGTATTTT	CASGLRGGDADTQYF
NA	TRBJ2-3	NA	TRBV7-6	TGTGCCAGCAGCTTAGCGCGAGATACGCAGTATTTT	CASSLARDTQYF
many	TRBJ2-1	NA	TRBV15	TGTGCCACCAGCAGCGAAGAGCGGTGGGAGACCTCCTACAATGAGCAGTTCTTC	CATSSEERWETSYNEQFF